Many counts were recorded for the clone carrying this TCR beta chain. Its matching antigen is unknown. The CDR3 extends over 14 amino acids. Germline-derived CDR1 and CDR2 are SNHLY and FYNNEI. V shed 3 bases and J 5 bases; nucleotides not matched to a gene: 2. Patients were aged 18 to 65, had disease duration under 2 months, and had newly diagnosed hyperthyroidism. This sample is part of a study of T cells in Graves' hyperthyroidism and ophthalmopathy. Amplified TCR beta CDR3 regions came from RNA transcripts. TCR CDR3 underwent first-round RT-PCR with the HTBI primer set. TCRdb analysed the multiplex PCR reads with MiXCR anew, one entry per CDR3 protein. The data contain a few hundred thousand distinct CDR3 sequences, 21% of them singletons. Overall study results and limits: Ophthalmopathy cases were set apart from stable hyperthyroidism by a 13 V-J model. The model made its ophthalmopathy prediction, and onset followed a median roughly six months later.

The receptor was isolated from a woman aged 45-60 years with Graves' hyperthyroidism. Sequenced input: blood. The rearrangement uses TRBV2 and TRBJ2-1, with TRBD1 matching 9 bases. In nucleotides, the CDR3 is TGTGCCAGCAGTGAGACAGGGGGGGACAATGAGCAGTTCTTC. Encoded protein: CASSETGGDNEQFF.